This TCR beta chain appears in the sequencing data of a study of shared clonotypes between healthy human individuals. Study-wide results and limits: A handful of donors shared 5% to 5.5% of their naive CD4 clonotypes.

Terminally differentiated effector memory CD45RA+ cells were left out of the naive CD8 fraction, which was CD45RO-negative and positively selected for CCR7. Trimming cost V 3 bases and J 1 base, with 10 bases left between them. Germline CDR1 LNHNV, CDR2 YYDKDF (reference sequence). The CDR3 sequence is 15 residues long. Worth noting for this clone: What it binds is not known.

On sorted subsets, replicate PCRs used roughly 220 ng DNA, or roughly 30,000 T cell genomes. Some clones are missing from TCRdb's copy, which holds only in-frame ones; the method was immunoSEQ multiplex PCR. The data show 2 million to 2.5 million clones, roughly 91% seen once. The source is a man younger than 35 in good health. Some clones in this sample may be carry-over from other donors' samples. The chain combines TRBV15 with TRBJ1-5, with D perhaps matching TRBD1 (6 bases). The sample taken for sequencing was naive CD8+ T cells from PBMCs. The CDR3 region is CATSRTGTSNQPQHF. The CDR3 DNA follows: TGTGCCACCAGCAGGACCGGGACAAGCAATCAGCCCCAGCATTTT. The entire variable domain, with the rest obtained from reference TRBV15 and TRBJ1-5, is as follows: DAMVIQNPRYQVTQFGKPVTLSCSQTLNHNVMYWYQQKSSQAPKLLFHYYDKDFNNEADTPDNFQSRRPNTSFCFLDIRSPGLGDTAMYLCATSRTGTSNQPQHFGDGTRLSIL.